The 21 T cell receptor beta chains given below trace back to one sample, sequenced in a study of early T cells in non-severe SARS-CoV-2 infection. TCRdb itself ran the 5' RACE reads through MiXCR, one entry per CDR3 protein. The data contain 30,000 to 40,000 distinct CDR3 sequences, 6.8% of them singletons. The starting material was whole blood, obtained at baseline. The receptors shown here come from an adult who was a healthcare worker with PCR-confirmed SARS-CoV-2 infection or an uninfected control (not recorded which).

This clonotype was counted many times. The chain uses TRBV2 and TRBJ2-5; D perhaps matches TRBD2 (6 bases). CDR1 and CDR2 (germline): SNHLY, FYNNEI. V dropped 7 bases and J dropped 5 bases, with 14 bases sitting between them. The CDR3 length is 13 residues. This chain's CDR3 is CASNRRERETQYF. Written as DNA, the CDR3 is TGTGCCAGCAACCGGCGGGAACGGGAGACCCAGTACTTC. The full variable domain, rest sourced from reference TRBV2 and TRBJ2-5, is EPEVTQTPSHQVTQMGQEVILRCVPISNHLYFYWYRQILGQKVEFLVSFYNNEISEKSEIFDDQFSVERPDGSNFTLKIRSTKLEDSAMYFCASNRRERETQYFGPGTRLLVL.

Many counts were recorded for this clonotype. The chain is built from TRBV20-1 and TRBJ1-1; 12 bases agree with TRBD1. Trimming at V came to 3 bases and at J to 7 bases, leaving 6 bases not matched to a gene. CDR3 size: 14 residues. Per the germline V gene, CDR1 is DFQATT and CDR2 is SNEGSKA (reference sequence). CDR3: CSASTGTGGDEAFF. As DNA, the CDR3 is TGCAGTGCTAGTACCGGGACAGGGGGCGATGAAGCTTTCTTT.

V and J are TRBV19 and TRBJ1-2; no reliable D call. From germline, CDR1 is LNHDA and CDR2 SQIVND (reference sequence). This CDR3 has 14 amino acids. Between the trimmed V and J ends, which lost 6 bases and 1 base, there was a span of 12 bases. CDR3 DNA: TGTGCCAGTAGACCACAACGGGTTAACTATGGCTACACCTTC. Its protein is CASRPQRVNYGYTF. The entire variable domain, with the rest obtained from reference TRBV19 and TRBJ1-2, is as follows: DGGITQSPKYLFRKEGQNVTLSCEQNLNHDAMYWYRQDPGQGLRLIYYSQIVNDFQKGDIAEGYSVSREKKESFPLTVTSAQKNPTAFYLCASRPQRVNYGYTFGSGTRLTVV.

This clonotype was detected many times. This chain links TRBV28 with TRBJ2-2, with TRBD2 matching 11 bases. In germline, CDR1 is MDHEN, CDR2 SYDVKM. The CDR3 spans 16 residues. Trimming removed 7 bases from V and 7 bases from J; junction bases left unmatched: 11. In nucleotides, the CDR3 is TGTGCCAGCACCCTTAGCGGGAGGGCCGAGGGCGGGGAGCTGTTTTTT. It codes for CASTLSGRAEGGELFF.

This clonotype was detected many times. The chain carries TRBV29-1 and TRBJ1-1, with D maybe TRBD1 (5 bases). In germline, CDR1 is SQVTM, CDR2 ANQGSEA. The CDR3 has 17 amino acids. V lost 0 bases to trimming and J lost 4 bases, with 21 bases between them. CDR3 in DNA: TGCAGCGTTGAAGATAGGGGCAGGGAATGGACGAGCACTGAAGCTTTCTTT. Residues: CSVEDRGREWTSTEAFF.

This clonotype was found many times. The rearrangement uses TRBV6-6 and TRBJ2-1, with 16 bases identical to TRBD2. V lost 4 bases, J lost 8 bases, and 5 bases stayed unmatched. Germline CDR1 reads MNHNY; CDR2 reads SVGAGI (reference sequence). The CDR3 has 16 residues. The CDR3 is CASSSPGTSGRDEQFF. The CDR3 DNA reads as TGTGCCAGCAGTTCCCCCGGGACTAGCGGGAGGGATGAGCAGTTCTTC.

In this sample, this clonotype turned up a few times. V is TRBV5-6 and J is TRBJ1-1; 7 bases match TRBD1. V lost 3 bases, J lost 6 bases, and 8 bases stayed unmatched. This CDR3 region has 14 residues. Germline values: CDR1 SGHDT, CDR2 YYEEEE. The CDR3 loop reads CASSWGTAQSEAFF. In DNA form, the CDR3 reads TGTGCCAGCAGCTGGGGGACAGCCCAGTCTGAAGCTTTCTTT. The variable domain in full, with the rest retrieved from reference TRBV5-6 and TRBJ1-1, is DAGVTQSPTHLIKTRGQQVTLRCSPKSGHDTVSWYQQALGQGPQFIFQYYEEEERQRGNFPDRFSGHQFPNYSSELNVNALLLGDSALYLCASSWGTAQSEAFFGQGTRLTVV.

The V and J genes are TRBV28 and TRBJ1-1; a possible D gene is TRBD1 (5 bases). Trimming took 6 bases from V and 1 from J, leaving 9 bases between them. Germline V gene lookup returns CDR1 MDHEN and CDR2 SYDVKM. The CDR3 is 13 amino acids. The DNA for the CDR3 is TGTGCCAGCAGCGACAGCGCGAACACTGAAGCTTTCTTT. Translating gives CASSDSANTEAFF.

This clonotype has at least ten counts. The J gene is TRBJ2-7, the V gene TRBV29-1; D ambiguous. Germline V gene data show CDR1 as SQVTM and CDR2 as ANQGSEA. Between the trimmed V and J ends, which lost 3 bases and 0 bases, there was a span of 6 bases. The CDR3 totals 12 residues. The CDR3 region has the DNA TGCAGCGTTGAGTCTGCCTCCTACGAGCAGTACTTC. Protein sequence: CSVESASYEQYF.

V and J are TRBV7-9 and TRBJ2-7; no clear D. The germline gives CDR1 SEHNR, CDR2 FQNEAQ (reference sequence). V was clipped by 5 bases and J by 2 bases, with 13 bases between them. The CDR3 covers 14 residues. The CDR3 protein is CASSPRTQTYEQYF. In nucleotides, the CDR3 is TGTGCCAGCAGCCCCAGGACCCAGACCTACGAGCAGTACTTC.

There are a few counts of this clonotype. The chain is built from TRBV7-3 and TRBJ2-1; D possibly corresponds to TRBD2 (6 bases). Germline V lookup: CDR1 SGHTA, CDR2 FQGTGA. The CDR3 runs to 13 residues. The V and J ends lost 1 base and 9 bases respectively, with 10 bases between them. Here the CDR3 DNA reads TGTGCCAGCAGCTTAATGGAGGGGAGTGAGCAGTTCTTC. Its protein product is CASSLMEGSEQFF.

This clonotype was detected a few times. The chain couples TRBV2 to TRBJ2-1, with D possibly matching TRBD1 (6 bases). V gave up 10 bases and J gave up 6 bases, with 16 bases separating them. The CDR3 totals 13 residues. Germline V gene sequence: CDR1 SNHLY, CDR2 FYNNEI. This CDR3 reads CATAQTGLNEQFF. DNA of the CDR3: TGTGCCACCGCCCAGACAGGCCTCAATGAGCAGTTCTTC.

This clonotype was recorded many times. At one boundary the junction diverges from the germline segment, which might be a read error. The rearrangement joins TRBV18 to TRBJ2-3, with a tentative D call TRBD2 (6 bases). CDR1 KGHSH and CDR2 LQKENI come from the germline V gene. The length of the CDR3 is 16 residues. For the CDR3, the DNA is TGTGCCAGCTCTCCACTGGGGGGACGTAGCACAGATACGCAGTATTTT. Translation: CASSPLGGRSTDTQYF.

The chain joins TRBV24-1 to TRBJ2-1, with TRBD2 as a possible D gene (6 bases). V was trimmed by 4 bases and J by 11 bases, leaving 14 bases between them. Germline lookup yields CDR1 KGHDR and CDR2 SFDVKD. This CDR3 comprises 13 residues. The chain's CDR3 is CATSDPPGGKQFF. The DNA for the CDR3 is TGTGCCACCAGTGACCCTCCCGGGGGAAAGCAGTTCTTC.

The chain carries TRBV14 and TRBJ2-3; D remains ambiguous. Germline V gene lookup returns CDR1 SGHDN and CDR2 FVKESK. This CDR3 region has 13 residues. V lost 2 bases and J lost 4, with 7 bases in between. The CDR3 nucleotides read TGTGCCAGCAGCCAATTTACCTCAGATACGCAGTATTTT. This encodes CASSQFTSDTQYF.

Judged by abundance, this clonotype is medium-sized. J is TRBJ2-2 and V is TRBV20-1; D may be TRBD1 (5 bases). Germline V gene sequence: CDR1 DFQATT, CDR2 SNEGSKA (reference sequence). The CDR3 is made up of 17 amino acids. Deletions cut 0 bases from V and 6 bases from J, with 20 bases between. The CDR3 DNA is TGCAGTGCTAGAGATCAGTGGGGCAGGGCTAACGCCGGGGAGCTGTTTTTT. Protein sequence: CSARDQWGRANAGELFF.

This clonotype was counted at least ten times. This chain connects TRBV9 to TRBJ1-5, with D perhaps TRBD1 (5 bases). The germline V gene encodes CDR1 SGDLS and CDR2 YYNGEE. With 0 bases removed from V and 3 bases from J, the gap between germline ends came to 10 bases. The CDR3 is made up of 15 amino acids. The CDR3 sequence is CASSVGQGPNQPQHF. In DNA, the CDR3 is TGTGCCAGCAGCGTAGGGCAGGGCCCCAATCAGCCCCAGCATTTT.

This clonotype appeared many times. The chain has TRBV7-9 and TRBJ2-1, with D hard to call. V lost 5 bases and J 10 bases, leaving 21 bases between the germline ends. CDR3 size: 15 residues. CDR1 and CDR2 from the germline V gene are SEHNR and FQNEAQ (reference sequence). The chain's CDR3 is CASSPPSALQEEQFF. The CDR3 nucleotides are TGTGCCAGCAGCCCCCCGAGTGCTCTGCAGGAAGAGCAGTTCTTC.

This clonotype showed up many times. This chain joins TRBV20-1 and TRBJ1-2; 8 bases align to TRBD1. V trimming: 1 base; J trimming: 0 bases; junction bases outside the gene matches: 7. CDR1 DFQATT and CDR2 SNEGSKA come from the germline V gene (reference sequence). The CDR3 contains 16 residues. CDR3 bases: TGCAGTGCTAGAGTGGTTTGGACAGGGACTAACTATGGCTACACCTTC. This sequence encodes CSARVVWTGTNYGYTF.

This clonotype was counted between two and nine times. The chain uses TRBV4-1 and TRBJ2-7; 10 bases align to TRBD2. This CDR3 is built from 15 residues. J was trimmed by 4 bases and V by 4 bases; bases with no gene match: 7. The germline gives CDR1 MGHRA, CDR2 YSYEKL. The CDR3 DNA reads TGCGCCAGCAGCCCCGGACTAGCGGTTGATTACGAGCAGTACTTC. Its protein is CASSPGLAVDYEQYF.

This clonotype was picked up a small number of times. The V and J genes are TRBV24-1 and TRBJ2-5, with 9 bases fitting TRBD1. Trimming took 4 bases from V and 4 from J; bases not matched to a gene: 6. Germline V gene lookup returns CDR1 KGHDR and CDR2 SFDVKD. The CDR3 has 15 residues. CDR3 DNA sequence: TGTGCCACCAGTGACTCTGGACAGGGGAGAGAGACCCAGTACTTC. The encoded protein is CATSDSGQGRETQYF.